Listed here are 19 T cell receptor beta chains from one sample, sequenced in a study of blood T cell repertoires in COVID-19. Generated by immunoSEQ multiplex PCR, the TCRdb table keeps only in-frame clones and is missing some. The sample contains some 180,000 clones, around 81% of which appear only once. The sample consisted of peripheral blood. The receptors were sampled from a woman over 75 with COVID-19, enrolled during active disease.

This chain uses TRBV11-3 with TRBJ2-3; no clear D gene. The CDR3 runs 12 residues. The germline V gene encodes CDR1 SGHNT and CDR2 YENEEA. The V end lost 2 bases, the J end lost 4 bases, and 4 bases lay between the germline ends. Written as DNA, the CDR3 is TGTGCCAGCAGCTTACGCGCAGATACGCAGTATTTT. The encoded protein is CASSLRADTQYF.

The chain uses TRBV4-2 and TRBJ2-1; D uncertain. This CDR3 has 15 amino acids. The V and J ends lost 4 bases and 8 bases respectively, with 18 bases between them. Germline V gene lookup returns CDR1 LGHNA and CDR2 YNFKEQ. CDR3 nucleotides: TGTGCCAGCAGCCCCCTGGTCCCTACCTCGGATGAGCAGTTCTTC. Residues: CASSPLVPTSDEQFF.

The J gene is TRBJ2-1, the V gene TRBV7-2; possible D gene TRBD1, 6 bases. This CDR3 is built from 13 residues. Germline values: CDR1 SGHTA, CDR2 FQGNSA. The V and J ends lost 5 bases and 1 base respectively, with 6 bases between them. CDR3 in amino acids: CASSGQSYNEQFF. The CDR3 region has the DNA TGTGCCAGCAGCGGACAGTCCTACAATGAGCAGTTCTTC.

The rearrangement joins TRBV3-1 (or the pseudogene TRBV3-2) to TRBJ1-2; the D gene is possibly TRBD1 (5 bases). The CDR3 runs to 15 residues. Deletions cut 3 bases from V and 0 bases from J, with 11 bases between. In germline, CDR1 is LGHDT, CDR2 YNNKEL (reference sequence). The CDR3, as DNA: TGTGCCAGCAGCCATAAGGGGTACTCTAACTATGGCTACACCTTC. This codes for CASSHKGYSNYGYTF.

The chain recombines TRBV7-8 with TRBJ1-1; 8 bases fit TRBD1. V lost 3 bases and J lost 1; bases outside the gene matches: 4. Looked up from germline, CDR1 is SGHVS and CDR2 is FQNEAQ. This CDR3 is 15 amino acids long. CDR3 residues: CASSFIDRGNTEAFF. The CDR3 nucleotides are TGTGCCAGCAGCTTTATTGACAGGGGGAACACTGAAGCTTTCTTT.

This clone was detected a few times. This chain's CDR3 is CASSLWGVGNTEAFF. The CDR3 DNA sequence: TGTGCCAGCAGCTTATGGGGGGTTGGGAACACTGAAGCTTTCTTT. The chain couples TRBV7-9 to TRBJ1-1, with TRBD1 as a possible D gene (5 bases). This CDR3 is built from 15 residues. Germline assignment: CDR1 SEHNR and CDR2 FQNEAQ (reference sequence). The V and J ends lost 2 bases and 1 base respectively, with 11 bases between them.

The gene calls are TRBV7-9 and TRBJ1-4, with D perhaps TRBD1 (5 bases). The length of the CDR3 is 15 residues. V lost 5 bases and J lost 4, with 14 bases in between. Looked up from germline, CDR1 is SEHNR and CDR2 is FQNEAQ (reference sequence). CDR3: CASSRPEGFNEKLFF. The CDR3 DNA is TGTGCCAGCAGCCGCCCGGAGGGGTTTAATGAAAAACTGTTTTTT.

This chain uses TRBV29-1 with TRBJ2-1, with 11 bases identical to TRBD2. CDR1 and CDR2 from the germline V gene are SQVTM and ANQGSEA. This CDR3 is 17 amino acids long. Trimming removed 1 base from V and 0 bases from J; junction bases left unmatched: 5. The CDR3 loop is CSVEGLAGISSYNEQFF. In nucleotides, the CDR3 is TGCAGCGTTGAAGGACTAGCGGGGATTAGCTCCTACAATGAGCAGTTCTTC.

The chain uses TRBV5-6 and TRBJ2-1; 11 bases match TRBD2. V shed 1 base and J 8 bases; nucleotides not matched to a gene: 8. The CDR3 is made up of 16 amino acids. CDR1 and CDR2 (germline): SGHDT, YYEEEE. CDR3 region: CASSLTSGRVWDEQFF. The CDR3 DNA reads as TGTGCCAGCAGCTTGACTAGCGGGAGAGTTTGGGATGAGCAGTTCTTC.

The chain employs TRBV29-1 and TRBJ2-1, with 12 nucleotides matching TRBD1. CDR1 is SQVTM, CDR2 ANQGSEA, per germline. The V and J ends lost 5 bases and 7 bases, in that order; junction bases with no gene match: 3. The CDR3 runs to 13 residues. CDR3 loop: CSVPGQGANEQFF. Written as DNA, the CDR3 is TGCAGCGTTCCGGGACAGGGGGCGAATGAGCAGTTCTTC.

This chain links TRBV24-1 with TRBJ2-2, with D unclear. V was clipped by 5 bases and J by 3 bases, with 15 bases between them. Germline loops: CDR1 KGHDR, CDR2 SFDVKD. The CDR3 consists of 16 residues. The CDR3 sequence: CATSGRLEGHTGELFF. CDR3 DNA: TGTGCCACCAGTGGCCGACTCGAAGGTCACACCGGGGAGCTGTTTTTT.

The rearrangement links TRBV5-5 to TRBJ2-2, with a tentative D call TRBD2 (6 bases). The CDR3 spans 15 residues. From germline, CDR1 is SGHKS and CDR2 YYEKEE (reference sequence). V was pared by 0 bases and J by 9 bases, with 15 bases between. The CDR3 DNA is TGTGCCAGCAGCTTGGTAGCGGCACCGAACAGGGAGCTGTTTTTT. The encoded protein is CASSLVAAPNRELFF.

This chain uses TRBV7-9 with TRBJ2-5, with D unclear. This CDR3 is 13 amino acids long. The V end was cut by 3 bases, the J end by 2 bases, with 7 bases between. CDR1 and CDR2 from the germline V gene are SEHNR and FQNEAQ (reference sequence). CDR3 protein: CASSFGWQETQYF. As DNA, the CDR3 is TGTGCCAGCAGCTTCGGGTGGCAAGAGACCCAGTACTTC.

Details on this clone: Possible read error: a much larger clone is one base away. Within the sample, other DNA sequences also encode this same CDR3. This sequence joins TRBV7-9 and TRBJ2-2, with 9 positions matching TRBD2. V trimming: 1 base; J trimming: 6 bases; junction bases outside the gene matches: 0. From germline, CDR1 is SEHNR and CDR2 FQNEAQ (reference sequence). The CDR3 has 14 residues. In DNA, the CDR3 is TGTGCCAGCAGCTTAGGACTAGCGGCCGGGGAGCTGTTTTTT. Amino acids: CASSLGLAAGELFF.

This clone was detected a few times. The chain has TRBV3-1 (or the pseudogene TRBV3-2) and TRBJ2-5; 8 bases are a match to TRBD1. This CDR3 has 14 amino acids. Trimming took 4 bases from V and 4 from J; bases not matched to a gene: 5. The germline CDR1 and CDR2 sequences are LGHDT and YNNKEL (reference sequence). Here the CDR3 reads CASSRTGSGETQYF. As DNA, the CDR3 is TGTGCCAGCAGCCGGACAGGGAGCGGAGAGACCCAGTACTTC.

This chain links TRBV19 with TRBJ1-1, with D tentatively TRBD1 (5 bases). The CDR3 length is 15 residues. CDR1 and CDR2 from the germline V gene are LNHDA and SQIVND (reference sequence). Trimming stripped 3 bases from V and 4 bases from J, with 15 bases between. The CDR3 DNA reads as TGTGCCAGTAGTATTCCGACAGTGGGGCGCACTGAAGCTTTCTTT. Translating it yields CASSIPTVGRTEAFF. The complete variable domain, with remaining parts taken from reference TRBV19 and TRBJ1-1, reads DGGITQSPKYLFRKEGQNVTLSCEQNLNHDAMYWYRQDPGQGLRLIYYSQIVNDFQKGDIAEGYSVSREKKESFPLTVTSAQKNPTAFYLCASSIPTVGRTEAFFGQGTRLTVV.

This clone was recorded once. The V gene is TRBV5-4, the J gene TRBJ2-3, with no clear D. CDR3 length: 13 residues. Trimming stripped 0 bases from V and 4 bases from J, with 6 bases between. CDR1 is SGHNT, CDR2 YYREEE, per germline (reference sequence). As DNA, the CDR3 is TGTGCCAGCAGCTTGGCGGGTCCAGATACGCAGTATTTT. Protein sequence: CASSLAGPDTQYF.

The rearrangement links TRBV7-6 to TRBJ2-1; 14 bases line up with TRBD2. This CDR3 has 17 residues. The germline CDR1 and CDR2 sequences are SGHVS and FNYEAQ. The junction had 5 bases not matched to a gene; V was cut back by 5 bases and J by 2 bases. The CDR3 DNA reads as TGTGCCAGCAGCCCCAGACTAGCGGGAGGGCCCTACAATGAGCAGTTCTTC. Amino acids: CASSPRLAGGPYNEQFF.

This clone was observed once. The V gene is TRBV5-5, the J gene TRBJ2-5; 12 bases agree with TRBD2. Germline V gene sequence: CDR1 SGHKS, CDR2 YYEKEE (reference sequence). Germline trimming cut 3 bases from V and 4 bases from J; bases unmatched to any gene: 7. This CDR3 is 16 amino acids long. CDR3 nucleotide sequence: TGTGCCAGCAGCTGGACCCCGGGACTAGCGGGAGAGACCCAGTACTTC. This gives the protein CASSWTPGLAGETQYF.